This T cell receptor beta chain was observed in a study of cytomegalovirus exposure and HLA in healthy donors. PCR primers comprised 60 Vbeta and 13 Jbeta primers. Some clones are missing from TCRdb's copy, which holds only in-frame ones; the method was immunoSEQ multiplex PCR. Of some 140,000 clones detected, roughly 80% appear once; the ten largest clones hold around 3.1%. This clone was counted a few times. The CDR3 has 15 amino acids. Germline V gene data show CDR1 as MNHEY and CDR2 as SVGAGI. V was pared by 7 bases and J by 0 bases, with 15 bases between. The clonotype was recovered from a female donor in good health and CMV-seronegative. Sequencing used PBMCs. The genes are TRBV6-5 and TRBJ1-1, with D perhaps TRBD1 (5 bases). CDR3 sequence (DNA): TGTGCCAGCACTCACAGGCGGGGACTGAACACTGAAGCTTTCTTT. This encodes CASTHRRGLNTEAFF.